This is a list of T cell receptor beta chains from one sample in a study of vaccination and CD4 T cells after COVID-19. MiXCR, run by TCRdb on the PCR reads, gives a single entry per CDR3 protein. This table holds 13,000 to 15,000 distinct CDR3 sequences, roughly 45% found once. Antigen specificity for these receptors is unknown. The sequenced sample was cultured CD4+ T cells from blood. All receptors derive from a human donor with COVID-19. CDR3s leave out the opening cysteine and the closing phenylalanine or tryptophan. Not every row has a clone size; where given, it reads once, few, many or a size class.

J gene	V gene	clone size	CDR3 protein
TRBJ2-7	TRBV18	few	ASSPLDSAYEQY
TRBJ1-6	TRBV30	.	AWSSPPGHGNSPLH
TRBJ1-4	TRBV6-5	.	ASSYSITGDEKLF
TRBJ2-5	TRBV29-1	.	SVDRGTETQY
TRBJ1-5	TRBV24-1	.	ATSDARGSNQPQH
TRBJ2-2	TRBV7-6	.	ASSLVWTAGTGELF
TRBJ2-7	TRBV10-3	.	AIAQAIQGNSYEQY
TRBJ2-3	TRBV20-1	.	SARRQGPTDTQY
TRBJ2-5	TRBV20-1	.	SARDSLLETQY
TRBJ2-5	TRBV6-2/TRBV6-3	.	ASSNWGTGFQETQY
TRBJ1-4	TRBV19	.	ASSVFAGSNEKLF
TRBJ2-6	TRBV10-3	.	ATRGRGPLDASSSGANVLT
TRBJ2-2	TRBV24-1	few	ATSGLAFEVRAGELF
TRBJ2-1	TRBV5-4	.	ASSLRRTKDNEQF
TRBJ2-7	TRBV5-7	once	ASSTHRDSYEQY
TRBJ1-2	TRBV20-1	.	SAPVQLPGYT
TRBJ1-2	TRBV6-1	few	ASRQHGPTLLGYT
TRBJ2-5	TRBV7-2	.	ASSSDRLMTQY
TRBJ2-2	TRBV7-9	few	ASSFERGLGTGELF
TRBJ2-6	TRBV2	.	ASSGSTRQGAGRGANVLT
TRBJ2-3	TRBV7-9	few	ASSREGGSTDTQY
TRBJ2-4	TRBV27	.	ASSSLETAKNIQY
TRBJ1-4	TRBV11-2	.	ASSLGQPEKLF
TRBJ1-6	TRBV25-1	.	ASSESDSPSSYNSPLH
TRBJ2-2	TRBV6-1	few	ASSRDRANTGELF
TRBJ1-6	TRBV28	once	ASKFSYNSPLH
TRBJ2-3	TRBV7-2	.	ASSLAERGGGDTQY